This T cell receptor beta chain is drawn from a study of T cell repertoires in cytomegalovirus infection. At the level of the study: Through public TCR beta signatures, both CMV infection and matching HLA type were indicated.

TCRdb re-called the reads with MiXCR, one entry per CDR3 protein. The sample includes under 350,000 distinct CDR3 sequences, 20% to 25% seen only once; the top ten take roughly 19%. The CDR3 has 13 residues. Germline V CDR1 and CDR2: DFQATT, SNEGSKA (reference sequence). The germline V and J ends were trimmed by 5 bases and 6 bases, with 13 bases remaining between them. About this clonotype itself: Its target is unknown.

Study outcomes and limitations: Individuals carrying CMV plus the relevant HLA were identified by cumulative frequency of public TCR beta families. HLA-C-restricted CMV clonotypes gave the most frequent clonotype in two of eight donors.

Sequences were derived from cultured PBMCs, sampled from culture after CMV antigen stimulation. J is TRBJ2-2 and V is TRBV20-1; tentatively, D is TRBD1 or TRBD2 (5 bases each). This receptor was identified in a human donor in good health (CMV status not recorded). Some clones in this sample may be carry-over from other donors' samples. CDR3 protein: CSARNGGSGELFF. In nucleotides, the CDR3 is TGCAGTGCTCGTAATGGGGGTTCCGGGGAGCTGTTTTTT.